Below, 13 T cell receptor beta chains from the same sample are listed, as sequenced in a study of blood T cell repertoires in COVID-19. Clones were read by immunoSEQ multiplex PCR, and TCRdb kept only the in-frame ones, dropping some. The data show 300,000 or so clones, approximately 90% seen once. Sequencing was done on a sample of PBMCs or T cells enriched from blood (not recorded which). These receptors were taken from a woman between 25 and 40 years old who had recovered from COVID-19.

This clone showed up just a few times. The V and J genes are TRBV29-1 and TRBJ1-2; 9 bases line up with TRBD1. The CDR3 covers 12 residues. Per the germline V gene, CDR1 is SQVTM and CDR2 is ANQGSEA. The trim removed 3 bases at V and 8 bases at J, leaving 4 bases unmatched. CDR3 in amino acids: CSVDGDRAGYTF. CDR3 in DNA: TGCAGCGTTGATGGGGACAGGGCGGGCTACACCTTC. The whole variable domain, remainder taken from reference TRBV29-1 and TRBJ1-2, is SAVISQKPSRDICQRGTSLTIQCQVDSQVTMMFWYRQQPGQSLTLIATANQGSEATYESGFVIDKFPISRPNLTFSTLTVSNMSPEDSSIYLCSVDGDRAGYTFGSGTRLTVV.

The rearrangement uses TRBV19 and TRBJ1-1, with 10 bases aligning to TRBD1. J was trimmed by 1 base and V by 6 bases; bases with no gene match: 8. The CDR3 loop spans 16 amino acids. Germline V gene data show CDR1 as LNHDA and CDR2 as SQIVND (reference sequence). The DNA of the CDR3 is TGTGCCAGTAGCCGGACCGGGACAGGGGAGAACACTGAAGCTTTCTTT. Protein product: CASSRTGTGENTEAFF.

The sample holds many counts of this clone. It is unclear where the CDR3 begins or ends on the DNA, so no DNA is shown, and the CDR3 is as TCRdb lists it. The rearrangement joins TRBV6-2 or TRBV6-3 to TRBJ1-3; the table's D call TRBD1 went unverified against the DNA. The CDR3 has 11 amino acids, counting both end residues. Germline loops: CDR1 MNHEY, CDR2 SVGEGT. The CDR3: CASSFGQGAEF.

CDR3 coding DNA: TGTGCCAGTAGTATTCCCCGGGGAGGGGGTACAAACACTGAAGCTTTCTTT. Its protein is CASSIPRGGGTNTEAFF. The chain couples TRBV19 to TRBJ1-1, with a possible D match to TRBD1 (6 bases). Germline CDR1 is LNHDA and CDR2 is SQIVND (reference sequence). Trimming took 3 bases from V and 2 from J, leaving 19 bases between them. The CDR3 length is 17 residues.

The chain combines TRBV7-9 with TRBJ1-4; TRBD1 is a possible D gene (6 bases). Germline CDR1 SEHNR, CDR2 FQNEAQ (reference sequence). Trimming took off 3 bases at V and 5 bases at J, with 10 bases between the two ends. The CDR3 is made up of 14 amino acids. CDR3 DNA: TGTGCCAGCAGCTTTGGGACACGGAATGAAAAACTGTTTTTT. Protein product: CASSFGTRNEKLFF.

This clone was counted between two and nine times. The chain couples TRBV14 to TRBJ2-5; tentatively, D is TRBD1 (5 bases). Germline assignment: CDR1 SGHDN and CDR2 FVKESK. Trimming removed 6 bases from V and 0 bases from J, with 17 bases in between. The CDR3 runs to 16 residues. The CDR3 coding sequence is TGTGCCAGCAGTCGTGACAGTCTCACGTACCAAGAGACCCAGTACTTC. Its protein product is CASSRDSLTYQETQYF.

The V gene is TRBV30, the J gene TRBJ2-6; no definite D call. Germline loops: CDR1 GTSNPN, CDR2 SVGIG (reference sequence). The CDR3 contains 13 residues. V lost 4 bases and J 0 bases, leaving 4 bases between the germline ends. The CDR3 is CAWTVSGANVLTF. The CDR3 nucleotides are TGTGCCTGGACAGTCTCTGGGGCCAACGTCCTGACTTTC.

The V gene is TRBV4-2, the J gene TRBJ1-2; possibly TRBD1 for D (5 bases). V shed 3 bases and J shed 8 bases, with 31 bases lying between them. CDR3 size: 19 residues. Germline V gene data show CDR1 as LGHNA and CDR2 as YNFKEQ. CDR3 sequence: CASSHDLERPSGGIRGYTF. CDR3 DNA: TGTGCCAGCAGCCATGACCTAGAGCGACCTAGTGGGGGGATCAGGGGCTACACCTTC.

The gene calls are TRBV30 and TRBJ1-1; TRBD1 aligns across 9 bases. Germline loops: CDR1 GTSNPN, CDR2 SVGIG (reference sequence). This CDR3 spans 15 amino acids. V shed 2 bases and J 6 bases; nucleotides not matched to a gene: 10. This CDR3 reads CAWSTGQGDRAEAFF. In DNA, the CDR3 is TGTGCCTGGAGTACGGGACAGGGAGACCGGGCTGAAGCTTTCTTT.

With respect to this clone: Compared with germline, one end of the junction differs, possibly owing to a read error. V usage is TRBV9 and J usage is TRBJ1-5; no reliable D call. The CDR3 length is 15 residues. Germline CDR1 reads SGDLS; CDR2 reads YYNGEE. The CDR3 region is CASSVGGSSGQPRHF. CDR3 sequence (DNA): TGTGCCAGCAGCGTGGGCGGCAGTAGCGGTCAGCCCCGGCATTTT. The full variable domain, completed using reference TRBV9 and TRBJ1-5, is DSGVTQTPKHLITATGQRVTLRCSPRSGDLSVYWYQQSLDQGLQFLIQYYNGEERAKGNILERFSAQQFPDLHSELNLSSLELGDSALYFCASSVGGSSGQPRHFGDGTRLSIL.

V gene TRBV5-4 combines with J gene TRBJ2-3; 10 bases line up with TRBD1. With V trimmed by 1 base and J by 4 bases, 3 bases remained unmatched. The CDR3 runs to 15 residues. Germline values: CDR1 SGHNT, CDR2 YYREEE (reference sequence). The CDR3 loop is CASSLPGTGADTQYF. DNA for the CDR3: TGTGCCAGCAGCTTGCCCGGGACAGGGGCAGATACGCAGTATTTT. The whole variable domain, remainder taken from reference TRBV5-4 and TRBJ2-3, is ETGVTQSPTHLIKTRGQQVTLRCSSQSGHNTVSWYQQALGQGPQFIFQYYREEENGRGNFPPRFSGLQFPNYSSELNVNALELDDSALYLCASSLPGTGADTQYFGPGTRLTVL.

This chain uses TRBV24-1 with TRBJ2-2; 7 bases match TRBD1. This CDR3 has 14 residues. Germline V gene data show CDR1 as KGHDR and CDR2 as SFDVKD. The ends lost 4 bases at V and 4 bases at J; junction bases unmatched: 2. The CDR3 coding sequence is TGTGCCACCAGTGACAACAGGGGCACCGGGGAGCTGTTTTTT. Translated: CATSDNRGTGELFF.

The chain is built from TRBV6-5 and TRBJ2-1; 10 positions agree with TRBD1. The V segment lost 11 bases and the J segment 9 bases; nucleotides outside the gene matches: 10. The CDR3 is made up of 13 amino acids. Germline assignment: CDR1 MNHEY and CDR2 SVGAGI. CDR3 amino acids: CAFRDRGYGEQFF. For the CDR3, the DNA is TGTGCCTTTCGGGACAGGGGATACGGTGAGCAGTTCTTC.